Described below is a single TCR beta chain sequence and its context. The method was immunoSEQ multiplex PCR; TCRdb's version includes in-frame clones alone and lacks a portion of them. Here the sample spans about 110,000 clones, roughly nine tenths being singletons. Germline assignment: CDR1 LNHDA and CDR2 SQIVND (reference sequence). The V end lost 6 bases, the J end lost 0 bases, and 17 bases lay between the germline ends. This CDR3 has 16 residues. The sample comes from a study of cytomegalovirus exposure and HLA in healthy donors. The chain links TRBV19 to TRBJ1-2; D is unresolved. This TCR was sampled from a woman between 18 and 30 years old in good health and CMV-seropositive. Sequenced sample: PBMCs. As DNA, the CDR3 is TGTGCCAGTAGCCCTCGGAAGAGCGATTCTAACTATGGCTACACCTTC. It encodes CASSPRKSDSNYGYTF.